This T cell receptor (beta chain) was found in a study of blood T cell repertoires in COVID-19 (TCRdb year 2020). Turning to the overall study: Collaborator samples came from the United States, Italy and Spain and covered acute and convalescent phases of COVID-19. The material from the prospective study consisted of cDNA or gDNA derived from T cells, B-cell-depleted T cells, or PBMCs. Subjects who had been exposed to COVID-19, were actively infected with it, or had recovered from it provided the deeply sampled blood TCRbeta repertoires that made up the dataset. The repertoires were made available in a free public database intended to serve as a resource for research on the immune response to SARS-CoV-2. Samples were obtained from the ongoing ImmuneRACE study (first 160 participants) and from some 1,300 subjects provided by 6 global collaborators. The sample metadata nearly always contained a de-identified subject ID, COVID-19 status, age in years and sex. HLA class I and class II types, where available, came from metadata supplied by the sample provider rather than from assay-based typing. Overall study outcomes, separate from this receptor: The amount of clinical and demographic metadata varied by source and participant and was provided uncurated.

CDR1 MGHRA and CDR2 YSYEKL are derived from the germline V gene. Trimming accounts for 4 bases at V and 3 bases at J, while the number of junction bases matched to no gene is 6. From cysteine to phenylalanine, the CDR3 is 16 amino acids long. Only CDR3 DNA is held: 48 bases, read in frame from base 1. This clone was detected once. No antigen is known for it. One base away there is no much larger clone; base qualities are not given. Each collaborating institution followed its own protocols to collect whole blood in K2EDTA tubes. For TCRbeta analysis, collaborators shipped samples in one of three forms: frozen whole blood, isolated PBMCs, or DNA extracted from either of those sample types. The immunoSEQ Assay, a bias-controlled multiplex PCR, was used to amplify TCRbeta CDR3 regions from genomic DNA. Per the authors' processing: The number of nucleated cells in each sample was estimated by amplification of reference gene primers within the assay. Sequence reads were collapsed and filtered to measure the absolute abundance of every unique TCRbeta CDR3 rearrangement. For each sample, productive Simpson clonality was calculated as the square root of Simpson's diversity index across productive rearrangements. TCRdb re-hosts the immuneACCESS table, in-frame sequences only. Its copies lack some clones; in the studies checked, an unresolved V gene accounts for under half of them, and the cause for the rest is not known. The DNA was the basis for D and trimming; V, J and clone size are from that table. This sample comprises around 140,000 clones, 87% of them detected only once. The ten largest clones represent about 2.5% of the sample.

Material: peripheral blood. The sequence is built from TRBV4-1 and TRBJ2-3; TRBD2 lines up with 11 middle nucleotides. The receptor's source is a man aged 50 to 60 with active COVID-19. The CDR3 reads CASSRPIAGGTDTQYF. In nucleotides, the sequence is TGCGCCAGCAGCCGTCCCATAGCGGGGGGGACAGATACGCAGTATTTT.